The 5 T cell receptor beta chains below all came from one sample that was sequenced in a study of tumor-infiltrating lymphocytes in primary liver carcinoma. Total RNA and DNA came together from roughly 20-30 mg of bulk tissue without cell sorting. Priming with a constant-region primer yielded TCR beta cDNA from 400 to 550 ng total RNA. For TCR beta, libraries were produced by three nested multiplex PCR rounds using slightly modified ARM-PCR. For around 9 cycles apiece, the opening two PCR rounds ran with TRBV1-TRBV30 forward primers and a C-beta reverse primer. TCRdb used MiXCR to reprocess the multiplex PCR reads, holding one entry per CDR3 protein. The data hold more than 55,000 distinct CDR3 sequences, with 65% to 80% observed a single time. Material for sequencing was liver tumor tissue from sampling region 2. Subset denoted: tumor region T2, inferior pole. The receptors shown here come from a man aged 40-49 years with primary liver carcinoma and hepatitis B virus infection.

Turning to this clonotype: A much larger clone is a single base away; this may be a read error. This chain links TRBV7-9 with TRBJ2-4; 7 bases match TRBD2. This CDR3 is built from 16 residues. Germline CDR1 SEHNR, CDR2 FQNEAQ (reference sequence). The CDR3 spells CAISQGAGVAKNIQYF. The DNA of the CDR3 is TGTGCCATCAGCCAAGGGGCGGGAGTGGCCAAAAACATTCAGTACTTC. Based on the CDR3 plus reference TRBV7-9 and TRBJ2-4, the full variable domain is DTGVSQNPRHKITKRGQNVTFRCDPISEHNRLYWYRQTLGQGPEFLTYFQNEAQLEKSRLLSDRFSAERPKGSFSTLEIQRTEQGDSAMYLCAISQGAGVAKNIQYFGAGTRLSVL.

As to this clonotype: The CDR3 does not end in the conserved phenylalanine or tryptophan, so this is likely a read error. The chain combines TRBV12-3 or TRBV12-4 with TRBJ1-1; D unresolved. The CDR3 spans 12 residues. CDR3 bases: TGTGCCTGCAGTTTAGAGAACACTGAAGCTTTCTAT. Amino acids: CACSLENTEAFY.

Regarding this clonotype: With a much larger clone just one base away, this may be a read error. DNA of the CDR3: TGTGCCAGCAGCATAGATAGGACTGGGGAGCTGTTTTTT. Translated: CASSIDRTGELFF. The genes are TRBV11-2 and TRBJ2-2; D may be TRBD2 (5 bases). This CDR3 is 13 amino acids long. Germline values: CDR1 SGHAT, CDR2 FQNNGV.

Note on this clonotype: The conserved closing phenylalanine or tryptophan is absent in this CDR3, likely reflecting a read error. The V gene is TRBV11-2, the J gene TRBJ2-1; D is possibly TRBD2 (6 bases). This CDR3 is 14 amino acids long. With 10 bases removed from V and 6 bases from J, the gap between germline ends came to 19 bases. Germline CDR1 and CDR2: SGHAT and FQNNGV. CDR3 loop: CANSGPTSPNEQFS. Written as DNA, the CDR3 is TGTGCCAACAGTGGTCCGACTAGTCCCAATGAGCAGTTCTCC.

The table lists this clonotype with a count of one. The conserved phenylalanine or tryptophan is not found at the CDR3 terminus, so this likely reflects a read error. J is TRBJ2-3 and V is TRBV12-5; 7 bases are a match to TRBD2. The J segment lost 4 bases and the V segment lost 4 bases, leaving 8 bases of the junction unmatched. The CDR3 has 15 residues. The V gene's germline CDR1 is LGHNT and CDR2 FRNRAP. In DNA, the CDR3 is TGTGCTAGTGGTTCCGAAGCGGGACGCTCAGATACGCAGTATTTA. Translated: CASGSEAGRSDTQYL.